The 30 T cell receptor beta chains in this list originate from one sample, sequenced in a study of T cells in localized non-small cell lung cancer. Sequencing used immunoSEQ multiplex PCR; TCRdb keeps in-frame clones, though not all of them. The sample has around 50,000 clones, about 86% seen once. The material sequenced was PBMCs, taken before any cancer treatment. The receptors stem from a man aged 35 to 70 with stage II lung adenocarcinoma.

This clone was found once. J is TRBJ2-7 and V is TRBV2; 7 bases match TRBD2. CDR3 size: 14 residues. The germline gives CDR1 SNHLY, CDR2 FYNNEI. Trimming cost V 3 bases and J 6 bases; bases outside gene matches: 8. CDR3 sequence (DNA): TGTGCCAGCAGTGAGGAGGGACTACGGATCGAGCAGTACTTC. This sequence encodes CASSEEGLRIEQYF.

The V gene is TRBV7-9, the J gene TRBJ1-1; D call uncertain. CDR3 length: 12 residues. In germline, CDR1 is SEHNR, CDR2 FQNEAQ (reference sequence). The ends were cut back, 3 bases at V and 2 bases at J, with 4 bases in the middle. In DNA form, the CDR3 reads TGTGCCAGCAGCTTTGCAAACACTGAAGCTTTCTTT. It codes for CASSFANTEAFF.

J is TRBJ1-2 and V is TRBV29-1, with unresolved D. The CDR3 totals 10 residues. Trimming shortened V by 4 bases and J by 7 bases, and 7 bases separated the two germline ends. CDR1 is SQVTM and CDR2 is ANQGSEA in the germline V gene. The CDR3 region has the DNA TGCAGCGTTGTTGGGAGTGGCTACACCTTC. Residues: CSVVGSGYTF. The full variable domain, rest sourced from reference TRBV29-1 and TRBJ1-2, is SAVISQKPSRDICQRGTSLTIQCQVDSQVTMMFWYRQQPGQSLTLIATANQGSEATYESGFVIDKFPISRPNLTFSTLTVSNMSPEDSSIYLCSVVGSGYTFGSGTRLTVV.

The gene calls are TRBV2 and TRBJ1-5, with 10 bases matching TRBD1. Germline CDR1 SNHLY, CDR2 FYNNEI. This CDR3 spans 15 amino acids. V shed 4 bases, J shed 6 bases, and the junction held 6 bases outside the gene matches. The CDR3 DNA reads TGTGCCAGCAGTGTGACAGGGGGCGTTGGTCAGCCCCAGCATTTT. It is translated as CASSVTGGVGQPQHF.

This clone appeared a few times. The rearrangement joins TRBV30 to TRBJ1-6, with TRBD1 matching 8 bases. The germline CDR1 and CDR2 sequences are GTSNPN and SVGIG (reference sequence). With 3 bases clipped from V and 9 bases from J, the junction kept 7 bases outside the gene matches. The CDR3 is 14 residues long. The CDR3 DNA reads TGTGCCTGGAGCTCCGGACAGGGTATTTCACCCCTCCACTTT. This encodes CAWSSGQGISPLHF.

The V gene is TRBV4-1, the J gene TRBJ2-1, with 15 bases fitting TRBD2. CDR1 is MGHRA, CDR2 YSYEKL, per germline. The CDR3 length is 17 residues. The ends lost 0 bases at V and 6 bases at J; junction bases unmatched: 3. The CDR3 reads CASSQEGTSGGFNEQFF. The DNA of the CDR3 is TGCGCCAGCAGCCAAGAGGGGACTAGCGGGGGGTTCAATGAGCAGTTCTTC.

CDR3 coding DNA: TGTGCCAGTAGTATTGGAGGGACAGGGGGGTTGAATGAGCAGTTCTTC. Translating it yields CASSIGGTGGLNEQFF. The V call is TRBV19, the J call TRBJ2-1; 11 positions match TRBD1. V was pared by 3 bases and J by 7 bases, with 8 bases of the junction left unmatched. The CDR3 sequence is 16 residues long. Germline lookup yields CDR1 LNHDA and CDR2 SQIVND (reference sequence).

This clone was seen only once. V usage is TRBV7-8 and J usage is TRBJ1-2, with D unclear. CDR3 length: 14 amino acids. V was trimmed by 5 bases and J by 6 bases, leaving 16 bases between them. Germline CDR1 reads SGHVS; CDR2 reads FQNEAQ. As DNA, the CDR3 is TGTGCCAGCAGCGCCGGGGAGGTCCGCAATGGCTACACCTTC. It codes for CASSAGEVRNGYTF. The full variable domain, its missing parts supplied by reference TRBV7-8 and TRBJ1-2, is GAGVSQSPRYKVAKRGQDVALRCDPISGHVSLFWYQQALGQGPEFLTYFQNEAQLDKSGLPSDRFFAERPEGSVSTLKIQRTQQEDSAVYLCASSAGEVRNGYTFGSGTRLTVV.

The J gene is TRBJ1-5, the V gene TRBV6-1; D ambiguous. CDR1 MNHNS and CDR2 SASEGT come from the germline V gene. The V end lost 2 bases, the J end lost 0 bases, and 11 bases lay between the germline ends. The CDR3 has 16 residues. As DNA, the CDR3 is TGTGCCAGCAGTGAACTCAGATGGTATAGCAATCAGCCCCAGCATTTT. It yields the protein CASSELRWYSNQPQHF.

The chain recombines TRBV5-1 with TRBJ1-6, with a weak D call TRBD1 (6 bases). Germline-derived CDR1 and CDR2 are SGHRS and YFSETQ. The CDR3 totals 16 residues. Trimming cost V 3 bases and J 3 bases, with 13 bases left between them. The CDR3 region has the DNA TGCGCCAGCAGCTCGCAGGGGCCAGACTATAATTCACCCCTCCACTTT. Translation: CASSSQGPDYNSPLHF.

This clone was picked up one time. The rearrangement links TRBV4-2 to TRBJ1-5; no definite D call. V was cut by 3 bases and J by 4 bases, with 7 bases left in between. This CDR3 spans 13 amino acids. Germline V CDR1 and CDR2: LGHNA, YNFKEQ. CDR3 nucleotides: TGTGCCAGCAGCCAGAGAAGAAATCAGCCCCAGCATTTT. Its translation is CASSQRRNQPQHF.

CDR3 in DNA: TGTGCCAGCAGTCCGACCGCCCGGAACACTGAAGCTTTCTTT. Amino acids: CASSPTARNTEAFF. The chain has TRBV5-6 and TRBJ1-1; no clear D gene. Germline V gene lookup returns CDR1 SGHDT and CDR2 YYEEEE. The CDR3 length is 14 residues. V lost 5 bases to trimming and J lost 1 base, with 12 bases between them. The full variable domain, with the rest looked up from reference TRBV5-6 and TRBJ1-1, is DAGVTQSPTHLIKTRGQQVTLRCSPKSGHDTVSWYQQALGQGPQFIFQYYEEEERQRGNFPDRFSGHQFPNYSSELNVNALLLGDSALYLCASSPTARNTEAFFGQGTRLTVV.

The CDR3: CASSLGGNTEAFF. The CDR3 coding sequence is TGTGCCAGCAGCTTAGGAGGGAACACTGAAGCTTTCTTT. V usage is TRBV13 and J usage is TRBJ1-1; D is undetermined. Germline assignment: CDR1 PRHDT and CDR2 FYEKMQ (reference sequence). The CDR3 sequence is 13 residues long. V lost 0 bases, J lost 1 base, and 3 bases lay in between.

The chain uses TRBV19 and TRBJ1-6; 8 bases fit TRBD1. The CDR3 runs to 13 residues. Germline loops: CDR1 LNHDA, CDR2 SQIVND (reference sequence). With 4 bases clipped from V and 9 bases from J, the junction kept 2 bases outside the gene matches. Here the CDR3 DNA reads TGTGCCAGTAGTAGACAGGGGAGTTCACCCCTCCACTTT. Protein: CASSRQGSSPLHF.

The V gene is TRBV4-1, the J gene TRBJ2-3; tentatively, D is TRBD2 (5 bases). The V end lost 1 base, the J end lost 5 bases, and 13 bases lay between the germline ends. CDR3 length: 15 amino acids. In germline, CDR1 is MGHRA, CDR2 YSYEKL. The CDR3 DNA reads TGCGCCAGCAGCCAAGTCGGGGTCGGAGGAGATACGCAGTATTTT. Translation: CASSQVGVGGDTQYF.

The V and J genes are TRBV2 and TRBJ2-2, with D unclear. Germline V gives CDR1 SNHLY, CDR2 FYNNEI. The CDR3 is made up of 14 amino acids. Trimming removed 7 bases from V and 3 bases from J, with 12 bases in between. The CDR3 is CASIEDRDTGELFF. CDR3 DNA sequence: TGTGCCAGCATAGAGGACCGTGACACCGGGGAGCTGTTTTTT.

The V gene is TRBV9, the J gene TRBJ1-1; 8 nucleotides match TRBD1. This CDR3 is 15 amino acids long. The germline V gene encodes CDR1 SGDLS and CDR2 YYNGEE. V shed 2 bases and J 4 bases; nucleotides not matched to a gene: 7. CDR3: CASSVIQGAPTEAFF. The CDR3, as DNA: TGTGCCAGCAGCGTCATTCAGGGGGCGCCCACTGAAGCTTTCTTT. Filled out from reference TRBV9 and TRBJ1-1, the complete variable domain reads DSGVTQTPKHLITATGQRVTLRCSPRSGDLSVYWYQQSLDQGLQFLIQYYNGEERAKGNILERFSAQQFPDLHSELNLSSLELGDSALYFCASSVIQGAPTEAFFGQGTRLTVV.

The chain has TRBV10-3 and TRBJ2-5; TRBD1 matches at 8 bases. CDR3 length: 14 amino acids. Germline values: CDR1 ENHRY, CDR2 SYGVKD. V lost 6 bases and J lost 2; bases outside the gene matches: 5. The CDR3 protein is CAIRVDRGQETQYF. The CDR3 DNA reads as TGTGCCATCAGAGTAGACAGGGGTCAAGAGACCCAGTACTTC.

V and J are TRBV5-1 and TRBJ2-6, with 8 positions matching TRBD1. The V gene end was trimmed by 4 bases and the J gene end by 3 bases; junction bases not matched to a gene: 15. This CDR3 has 19 amino acids. Germline CDR1 SGHRS, CDR2 YFSETQ. In nucleotides, the CDR3 is TGCGCCAGCAGCCAGCCTTCTCAGGGGGCCCACTATGGGGCCAACGTCCTGACTTTC. It codes for CASSQPSQGAHYGANVLTF.

CDR3 in amino acids: CASSYVAGGRAKEAFF. For the CDR3, the DNA is TGTGCCAGCAGTTACGTAGCGGGCGGCAGGGCGAAGGAAGCTTTCTTT. The rearrangement uses TRBV6-5 and TRBJ1-1; TRBD1 might be the D (5 bases). This CDR3 is built from 16 residues. Trimming shortened V by 2 bases and J by 8 bases, and 21 bases separated the two germline ends. The germline V gene has CDR1 MNHEY and CDR2 SVGAGI.

This sequence joins TRBV7-2 and TRBJ1-5; D gene ambiguous. This CDR3 spans 15 amino acids. V lost 3 bases and J 2 bases, leaving 11 bases between the germline ends. Germline CDR1 SGHTA, CDR2 FQGNSA. CDR3 amino acids: CASSFTPEGNQPQHF. The CDR3 DNA sequence: TGTGCCAGCAGCTTTACCCCGGAGGGCAATCAGCCCCAGCATTTT.

About this clone itself: A much larger clone is a single base away; this may be a read error. This sample includes further DNA sequences coding for the same CDR3. The chain is built from TRBV28 and TRBJ1-2, with a weak D call TRBD1 (5 bases). V dropped 0 bases and J dropped 2 bases, with 10 bases sitting between them. CDR3 size: 15 residues. Germline V gene data show CDR1 as MDHEN and CDR2 as SYDVKM. For the CDR3, the DNA is TGTGCCAGCAGTTTATGGGCGGGGGTAAACTATGGCTACACCTTC. Translating it yields CASSLWAGVNYGYTF.

A single count supports this clone. The rearrangement joins TRBV19 to TRBJ1-3; the D is unclear. Germline CDR1 is LNHDA and CDR2 is SQIVND (reference sequence). V gave up 0 bases and J gave up 2 bases, with 11 bases separating them. The CDR3 has 16 residues. The CDR3 sequence is CASSIDEVPPGNTIYF. The CDR3 DNA sequence: TGTGCCAGTAGTATAGACGAAGTCCCTCCTGGAAACACCATATATTTT.

The chain combines TRBV19 with TRBJ1-1; D is unclear. The CDR3 spans 15 residues. Trimming took 3 bases from V and 2 from J, leaving 13 bases between them. Germline V gene sequence: CDR1 LNHDA, CDR2 SQIVND (reference sequence). The CDR3 sequence is CASSMSRAGNTEAFF. The CDR3 bases are TGTGCCAGTAGTATGAGTAGGGCGGGAAACACTGAAGCTTTCTTT.

The chain combines TRBV6-1 with TRBJ1-6; TRBD1 agrees at 9 bases. V lost 2 bases to trimming and J lost 7 bases; unmatched junction nucleotides: 12. CDR1 and CDR2 from the germline V gene are MNHNS and SASEGT. This CDR3 comprises 18 residues. The CDR3 nucleotides read TGTGCCAGCAGTGAACCGACCCGCCCCGGACAGGGGAATTCACCCCTCCACTTT. Translation: CASSEPTRPGQGNSPLHF.

The rearrangement links TRBV4-1 to TRBJ1-2; 7 bases match TRBD1. The V gene end was trimmed by 5 bases and the J gene end by 4 bases; junction bases not matched to a gene: 7. CDR1 and CDR2 from the germline V gene are MGHRA and YSYEKL. The length of the CDR3 is 14 residues. The CDR3 region has the DNA TGCGCCAGCAGCACGCCGGGACAGCTCTATGGCTACACCTTC. Translated: CASSTPGQLYGYTF.

This chain joins TRBV6-5 and TRBJ2-1, with D possibly being TRBD1 (5 bases). V lost 4 bases to trimming and J lost 5 bases, with 9 bases between them. The germline V gene encodes CDR1 MNHEY and CDR2 SVGAGI. This CDR3 is 13 amino acids long. The CDR3 nucleotides are TGTGCCAGCAGTTCCGACAGCCACAATGAGCAGTTCTTC. Translated, it gives CASSSDSHNEQFF.

V usage is TRBV4-1 and J usage is TRBJ2-5; D is possibly TRBD2 (5 bases). The V end lost 4 bases, the J end lost 3 bases, and 9 bases lay between the germline ends. This CDR3 is built from 13 residues. Germline V gene data show CDR1 as MGHRA and CDR2 as YSYEKL. CDR3 in DNA: TGCGCCAGCAGCCGGGGTAGCGAAGAGACCCAGTACTTC. This gives the protein CASSRGSEETQYF.

In its sample, this clone was seen a few times. This sequence joins TRBV5-4 and TRBJ1-2, with a weak D call TRBD1 (5 bases). V was clipped by 4 bases and J by 4 bases, with 11 bases between them. The CDR3 covers 13 residues. The germline gives CDR1 SGHNT, CDR2 YYREEE (reference sequence). This CDR3 reads CASSPPRAYGYTF. CDR3 sequence (DNA): TGTGCCAGCAGCCCCCCCAGGGCCTATGGCTACACCTTC.

The chain joins TRBV27 to TRBJ2-7; 9 bases match TRBD1. The CDR3 is 15 residues long. J lost 6 bases, V lost 2 bases, and 8 bases had no gene match. The germline V gene has CDR1 MNHEY and CDR2 SMNVEV (reference sequence). In DNA, the CDR3 is TGTGCCAGCAGTTTAACCCGGGACAGGGTGGCCGAGCAGTACTTC. Translated, it gives CASSLTRDRVAEQYF.